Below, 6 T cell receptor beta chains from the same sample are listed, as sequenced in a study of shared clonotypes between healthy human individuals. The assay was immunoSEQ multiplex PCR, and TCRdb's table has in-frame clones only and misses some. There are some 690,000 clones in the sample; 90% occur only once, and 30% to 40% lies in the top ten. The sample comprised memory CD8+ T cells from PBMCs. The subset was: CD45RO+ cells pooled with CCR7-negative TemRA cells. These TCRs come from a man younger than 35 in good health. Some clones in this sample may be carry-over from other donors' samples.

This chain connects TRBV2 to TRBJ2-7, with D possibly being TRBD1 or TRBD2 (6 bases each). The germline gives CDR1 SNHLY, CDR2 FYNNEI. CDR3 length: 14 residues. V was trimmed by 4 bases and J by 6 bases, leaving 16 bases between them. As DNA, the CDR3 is TGTGCCAGCAGTGGGGGGGCCGGGTTACGCGAGCAGTACTTC. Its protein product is CASSGGAGLREQYF.

The CDR3 sequence: CASSLALDRLSGELFF. DNA for the CDR3: TGTGCCAGCAGCTTAGCCCTAGATAGATTGTCCGGGGAGCTGTTTTTT. The chain combines TRBV7-2 with TRBJ2-2; D remains unclear. This CDR3 is built from 16 residues. CDR1 is SGHTA and CDR2 is FQGNSA in the germline V gene. V lost 0 bases, J lost 6 bases, and 14 bases lay in between.

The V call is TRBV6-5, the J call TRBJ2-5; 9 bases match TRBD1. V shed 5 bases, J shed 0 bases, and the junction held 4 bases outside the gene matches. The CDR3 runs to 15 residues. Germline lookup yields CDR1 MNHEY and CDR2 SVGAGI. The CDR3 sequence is CASSRDRAYQETQYF. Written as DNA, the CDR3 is TGTGCCAGCAGTAGGGACAGGGCCTACCAAGAGACCCAGTACTTC.

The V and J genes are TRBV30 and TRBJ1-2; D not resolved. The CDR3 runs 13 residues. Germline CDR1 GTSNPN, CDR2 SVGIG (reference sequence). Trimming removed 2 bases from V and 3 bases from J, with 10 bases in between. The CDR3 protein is CAWSSGHYYGYTF. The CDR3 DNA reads TGTGCCTGGAGTAGCGGCCATTACTATGGCTACACCTTC.

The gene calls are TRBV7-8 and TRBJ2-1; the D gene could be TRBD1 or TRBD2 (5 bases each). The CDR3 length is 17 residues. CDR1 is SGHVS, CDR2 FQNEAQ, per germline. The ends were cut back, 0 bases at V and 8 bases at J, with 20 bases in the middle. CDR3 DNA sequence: TGTGCCAGCAGCTTAGCAACACGGGGCGGAACAATCGATGAGCAGTTCTTC. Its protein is CASSLATRGGTIDEQFF.

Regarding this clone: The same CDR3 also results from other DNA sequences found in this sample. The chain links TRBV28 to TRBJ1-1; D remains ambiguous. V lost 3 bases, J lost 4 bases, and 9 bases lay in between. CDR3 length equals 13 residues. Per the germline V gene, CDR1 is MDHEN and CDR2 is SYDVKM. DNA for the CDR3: TGTGCCAGCAGTTTCAGAGGCTCCACTGAAGCTTTCTTT. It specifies CASSFRGSTEAFF.